Listed here are 17 T cell receptor beta chains from one sample, sequenced in a study of cytomegalovirus exposure and HLA in healthy donors. Researchers ran the PCR with 60 Vbeta and 13 Jbeta primers. Sequencing was performed with immunoSEQ multiplex PCR; in TCRdb, only in-frame clones are kept and a portion is missing. The profile shows 100,000 to 150,000 clones, 17% of them singletons. Material: PBMCs. Receptors were obtained from a female donor in good health and CMV-seropositive.

This clone was seen only a few times. The chain recombines TRBV28 with TRBJ2-7; the match to TRBD1 covers 9 bases. CDR1 is MDHEN and CDR2 is SYDVKM in the germline V gene. There are 14 residues in the CDR3. The trim removed 3 bases at V and 2 bases at J, leaving 2 bases unmatched. The DNA of the CDR3 is TGTGCCAGCAGTTTGTGGGACAGGGCCTACGAGCAGTACTTC. Translation: CASSLWDRAYEQYF.

This clone was counted between two and nine times. The CDR3 is CASSLGSEGEKLFF. The CDR3 DNA sequence: TGCGCCAGCAGCTTGGGTTCGGAGGGTGAAAAACTGTTTTTT. This rearrangement joins TRBV5-1 to TRBJ1-4, with D hard to call. Trimming pared 0 bases from V and 7 bases from J, leaving 10 bases between. The CDR3 is made up of 14 amino acids. Germline V gene sequence: CDR1 SGHRS, CDR2 YFSETQ.

The V and J genes are TRBV6-5 and TRBJ1-1; 9 positions match TRBD1. The J segment lost 4 bases and the V segment lost 4 bases, leaving 7 bases of the junction unmatched. This CDR3 spans 15 amino acids. From germline, CDR1 is MNHEY and CDR2 SVGAGI. CDR3 DNA: TGTGCCAGCAGTTTATGGACAGGGGAAGTCACTGAAGCTTTCTTT. Residues: CASSLWTGEVTEAFF.

The CDR3 region is CASSPGQHNQPQHF. CDR3 nucleotide sequence: TGCGCCAGCAGCCCGGGACAGCACAATCAGCCCCAGCATTTT. V usage is TRBV4-3 and J usage is TRBJ1-5; 7 bases are a match to TRBD1. Losses at the gene ends were 4 bases for V and 3 bases for J; bases not matched to a gene: 3. Germline V gene data show CDR1 as LGHNA and CDR2 as YSLEER. The CDR3 contains 14 residues.

This clone was seen a handful of times. The chain links TRBV7-9 to TRBJ2-5; TRBD2 agrees at 8 bases. Looked up from germline, CDR1 is SEHNR and CDR2 is FQNEAQ (reference sequence). V was pared by 3 bases and J by 3 bases, with 3 bases of the junction left unmatched. This CDR3 spans 14 amino acids. The CDR3 is CASSFISGEETQYF. For the CDR3, the DNA is TGTGCCAGCAGCTTCATTAGCGGGGAAGAGACCCAGTACTTC.

This clone was counted only a few times. V and J are TRBV27 and TRBJ1-2; D may be TRBD1 (6 bases). Germline loops: CDR1 MNHEY, CDR2 SMNVEV (reference sequence). V gave up 5 bases and J gave up 5 bases, with 18 bases separating them. CDR3 length: 15 residues. The CDR3: CASSHRTGFGYGYTF. As DNA, the CDR3 is TGTGCCAGCAGTCACCGAACAGGGTTTGGGTATGGCTACACCTTC.

This clone came up a few times. This chain connects TRBV29-1 to TRBJ2-5; D possibly corresponds to TRBD2 (6 bases). CDR3 length equals 12 residues. The V end lost 6 bases, the J end lost 3 bases, and 11 bases lay between the germline ends. The germline V gene has CDR1 SQVTM and CDR2 ANQGSEA. The CDR3 DNA is TGCAGCGTGGGAGGATCAGAAGAGACCCAGTACTTC. As protein: CSVGGSEETQYF.

This clone appeared a few times. The chain carries TRBV19 and TRBJ2-7, with TRBD1 as a possible D gene (5 bases). CDR3 size: 13 residues. Germline assignment: CDR1 LNHDA and CDR2 SQIVND (reference sequence). Between the trimmed V and J ends, which lost 4 bases and 2 bases, there was a span of 9 bases. The CDR3 loop is CASSNDRTYEQYF. The CDR3 coding sequence is TGTGCCAGTAGTAATGACAGAACCTACGAGCAGTACTTC.

The rearrangement links TRBV11-1 to TRBJ2-3, with D unclear. V was pared by 8 bases and J by 4 bases, with 7 bases between. This CDR3 region has 11 residues. CDR1 and CDR2 from the germline V gene are SGHAT and FQDESV (reference sequence). In nucleotides, the CDR3 is TGTGCCAGCTCTCCGGCAGATACGCAGTATTTT. Residues: CASSPADTQYF.

The chain uses TRBV27 and TRBJ2-1; TRBD1 matches 7 bases. The CDR3 runs to 15 residues. The V and J ends lost 4 bases and 4 bases, in that order; junction bases with no gene match: 7. Germline CDR1 MNHEY, CDR2 SMNVEV (reference sequence). The CDR3 nucleotides read TGTGCCAGCAGTTATCGACAGGGTTATTACAATGAGCAGTTCTTC. This sequence encodes CASSYRQGYYNEQFF.

This rearrangement joins TRBV7-9 to TRBJ2-7; the D gene is possibly TRBD2 (6 bases). CDR1 is SEHNR and CDR2 is FQNEAQ in the germline V gene (reference sequence). V lost 1 base and J lost 0, with 13 bases in between. The CDR3 length is 16 residues. The CDR3 is CASSLGGLQSSYEQYF. The CDR3 DNA reads TGTGCCAGCAGCTTAGGGGGACTGCAGAGCTCCTACGAGCAGTACTTC.

CDR3 coding DNA: TGTGCCTGGAGTGTACTGGAGCGGGGGGGCACAGATACGCAGTATTTT. This sequence encodes CAWSVLERGGTDTQYF. This chain joins TRBV30 and TRBJ2-3; 9 nucleotides align to TRBD2. The CDR3 has 16 residues. Trimming at V came to 0 bases and at J to 1 base, leaving 5 bases not matched to a gene. From germline, CDR1 is GTSNPN and CDR2 SVGIG (reference sequence).

This clone was seen only a few times. The chain joins TRBV7-3 to TRBJ2-1; TRBD2 agrees at 8 bases. Germline CDR1 and CDR2: SGHTA and FQGTGA. This CDR3 has 16 amino acids. V was clipped by 0 bases and J by 3 bases; unmatched bases: 4. The CDR3 DNA reads as TGTGCCAGCAGCTTAACGGCGGGGGGCGGCTACAATGAGCAGTTCTTC. Protein: CASSLTAGGGYNEQFF.

The chain couples TRBV2 to TRBJ2-3, with D maybe TRBD2 (6 bases). V lost 6 bases to trimming and J lost 1 base, with 14 bases between them. Germline V CDR1 and CDR2: SNHLY, FYNNEI. The CDR3 extends over 15 amino acids. CDR3 nucleotide sequence: TGTGCCAGCAGGGAGTCTAGCGCAGGCACAGATACGCAGTATTTT. Encoded protein: CASRESSAGTDTQYF.

As for this clone: This may stem from a read error, because a much larger clone lies one nucleotide away. J is TRBJ1-1 and V is TRBV27; D is possibly TRBD1 (5 bases). The CDR3 extends over 13 amino acids. CDR1 and CDR2 from the germline V gene are MNHEY and SMNVEV (reference sequence). V was trimmed by 2 bases and J by 1 base, leaving 5 bases between them. CDR3 DNA: TGTGCCAGCAGTTTACAGGGGAACACTGAAGCTTTCTTT. As protein: CASSLQGNTEAFF.

The table lists this clone with a few counts. The V gene is TRBV5-6, the J gene TRBJ2-1, with D tentatively TRBD2 (6 bases). Germline V gene lookup returns CDR1 SGHDT and CDR2 YYEEEE. The V gene lost 6 bases and the J gene lost 7 bases, with 14 bases spanning the gap. The CDR3 has 13 amino acids. CDR3 protein: CASTRGFENEQFF. CDR3 in DNA: TGTGCCAGCACCCGGGGGTTTGAAAATGAGCAGTTCTTC.

This sequence joins TRBV30 and TRBJ2-1, with D unclear. The CDR3 is 15 amino acids. The germline gives CDR1 GTSNPN, CDR2 SVGIG (reference sequence). Between the trimmed V and J ends, which lost 3 bases and 0 bases, there was a span of 12 bases. CDR3 bases: TGTGCCTGGAGGGCTTTGCGGAGCTCCTACAATGAGCAGTTCTTC. Its protein is CAWRALRSSYNEQFF.